Listed below are T cell receptor beta chains from one sample, sequenced in a study of cytomegalovirus exposure and HLA in healthy donors. Profiling relied on immunoSEQ multiplex PCR, and the TCRdb table lists in-frame clones only, not all of them. Among about 120,000 clones listed, about 59% were seen once. The material sequenced was PBMCs. The receptors were sampled from a woman aged 40 to 55 in good health and CMV-seropositive. The CDR3 runs from the conserved cysteine through the conserved F or W. A D gene is named only where the DNA matches it firmly. Clone sizes are given selectively: once, few, many, or a class where the clone is expanded.

TGTGCCAGCAGTTTTAAGACAGGGGCCTCGTCATATGGCTACACCTTC CASSFKTGASSYGYTF 16 NA TRBV6-6 TRBD1 TRBJ1-2
TGTGCCAGCAGCCAATCGACCGGGACAGGCGGTAACACCGGGGAGCTGTTTTTT CASSQSTGTGGNTGELFF 18 NA TRBV7-6 TRBD1 TRBJ2-2
TGCGCCAGCAGCAGGGCTTCAGCGGGGGAGGGTACGCAGTATTTT CASSRASAGEGTQYF 15 few TRBV4-3 TRBD2 TRBJ2-3
TGTGCCAGCAGCTTACGTGACATGGATTACACCGGGGAGCTGTTTTTT CASSLRDMDYTGELFF 16 few TRBV7-3 NA TRBJ2-2
TGTGCCAGCAGCTTACCGGGTAAACCCCGGGAGCTGTTTTTT CASSLPGKPRELFF 14 NA TRBV7-6 NA TRBJ2-2
TGTGCCAGCCCCGGGACAGAGACCTACGAGCAGTACTTC CASPGTETYEQYF 13 NA TRBV5-8 TRBD1 TRBJ2-7
TGCAGCGGGACAGGGGGGGATGAGCAGTTCTTC CSGTGGDEQFF 11 NA TRBV29-1 TRBD1 TRBJ2-1
TGTGCCAGCAGAGATGGGACAGTGCGCTACGAGCAGTACTTC CASRDGTVRYEQYF 14 NA TRBV6-6 TRBD1 TRBJ2-7
TGTGCCAGCAGCTTTGGCGGCTTCCAAGAGACCCAGTACTTC CASSFGGFQETQYF 14 few TRBV7-2 NA TRBJ2-5
TGTGCCAGCAGCTTTGATCGGGGGTACACTGAAGCTTTCTTT CASSFDRGYTEAFF 14 few TRBV7-9 NA TRBJ1-1
TGTGCCAGCAGCGCCCGCGGGGGGGTTCAAGAGACCCAGTACTTC CASSARGGVQETQYF 15 NA TRBV9 TRBD2 TRBJ2-5
TGTGCCAGCAGAGCTAGCGGGATCTACGAGCAGTACTTC CASRASGIYEQYF 13 few TRBV6-5 TRBD2 TRBJ2-7
TGTGCCAGCAGCTCCGGACAGGGATTGGGCTACGAGCAGTACTTC CASSSGQGLGYEQYF 15 NA TRBV7-2 TRBD1 TRBJ2-7
TGTGCCAGCAGCCAAGGGTCAGGGCGGACCACTGAAGCTTTCTTT CASSQGSGRTTEAFF 15 once TRBV4-2 NA TRBJ1-1
TGTGCCAGTATCGGACACCTCTCCTACGAGCAGTACTTC CASIGHLSYEQYF 13 few TRBV19 NA TRBJ2-7
TGCGCCAGCAGCCAAGAGATGAGCCATAACTATGGCTACACCTTC CASSQEMSHNYGYTF 15 once TRBV4-3 NA TRBJ1-2
TGTGCCAGCAGTAAGCTAGGGACTAGCGGCCTGGGGGAGCAGTTCTTC CASSKLGTSGLGEQFF 16 NA TRBV6-4 TRBD2 TRBJ2-1
TGTGCCAGCAGCTTAGCGTTATCTTGGACAGGGGGGGCTATGGGCGAGACCCAGTACTTC CASSLALSWTGGAMGETQYF 20 NA TRBV7-2 TRBD1 TRBJ2-5
TGTGCCAGCAGCCCCCGGTCTGCGGGAGCTAGAAATGAGCAGTTCTTC CASSPRSAGARNEQFF 16 few TRBV9 TRBD2 TRBJ2-1
TGCGCCAGCAGCCGAGCGACAGGGATGTATGGCTACACCTTC CASSRATGMYGYTF 14 NA TRBV4-1 TRBD1 TRBJ1-2
TGCAGCGTCCAGAGCCCCGGGACAGGAGACACCGGGGAGCTGTTTTTT CSVQSPGTGDTGELFF 16 NA TRBV29-1 TRBD1 TRBJ2-2
TGTGCCAGCAGCTTAACTTCAGCGGGAGCCCAAGAGACCCAGTACTTC CASSLTSAGAQETQYF 16 NA TRBV7-3 TRBD2 TRBJ2-5
TGTGCCAGCAGCCCCCTGTTCGTAAACCGTCGGACTGAAGCTTTCTTT CASSPLFVNRRTEAFF 16 few TRBV7-2 NA TRBJ1-1
TGTGCCAGCAGGGACAGGGGGCTTGGGAACACCATATATTTT CASRDRGLGNTIYF 14 NA TRBV27 TRBD1 TRBJ1-3
TGTGCCAGCAGTTTTTCAAGGGGTTTCCTGAAAGCTTTCTTT CASSFSRGFLKAFF 14 NA TRBV27 NA TRBJ1-1
TGTGCCAGCAGCTTCGACGGACAAGGGACCCAGTACTTC CASSFDGQGTQYF 13 NA TRBV7-6 NA TRBJ2-5
TGTGCCAGCAGCCAAGAGATGTTCCCAGGACTCTCCTACGAGCAGTACTTC CASSQEMFPGLSYEQYF 17 NA TRBV4-2 NA TRBJ2-7
TGTGCCACCAGCACTCGGACTAGCGGGTCCGAGCAGTACTTC CATSTRTSGSEQYF 14 few TRBV15 TRBD2 TRBJ2-7
TGTGCCAGCAGCTTCAATAACAAATATGGCTACACCTTC CASSFNNKYGYTF 13 NA TRBV11-2 NA TRBJ1-2
TGTGCCAGCAGCTCATGGGGGGGCTACGAGCAGTACTTC CASSSWGGYEQYF 13 NA TRBV7-9 TRBD2 TRBJ2-7
TGTGCCAGCAGCCTGACGGGGGGGATGGAGACCCAGTACTTC CASSLTGGMETQYF 14 few TRBV7-9 TRBD2 TRBJ2-5
TGTGCCAGCAGCCGGGGAGGAGGGGGCGTTAAGTCCGACACTGAAGCTTTCTTT CASSRGGGGVKSDTEAFF 18 NA TRBV7-9 TRBD1 TRBJ1-1
TGTGCCTGGCAGGGGAGTGGAGAAAAACTGTTTTTT CAWQGSGEKLFF 12 once TRBV30 NA TRBJ1-4
TGCGCCAGCAGCCAAGAAGTTCGCATCGGAGGGCGGAATGAAAAACTGTTTTTT CASSQEVRIGGRNEKLFF 18 NA TRBV4-3 NA TRBJ1-4
TGTGCCAGCAGCCTGGAGACTAACTATGGCTACACCTTC CASSLETNYGYTF 13 NA TRBV7-9 NA TRBJ1-2
TGCGCCAGCAGCCAAGATATGGGGCGGCCCCAGCATTTT CASSQDMGRPQHF 13 NA TRBV4-3 NA TRBJ1-5
TGTGCCAGCAGTGAGATCAGGGGTTTGAACACTGAAGCTTTCTTT CASSEIRGLNTEAFF 15 NA TRBV25-1 NA TRBJ1-1
TGTGCCAGCAGCCCCAGCGGGAGTGGTCCCGGGGAGCTGTTTTTT CASSPSGSGPGELFF 15 NA TRBV9 TRBD2 TRBJ2-2
TGTGCCAGCAGCTTAATTCTTTTCAATGAGCAGTTCTTC CASSLILFNEQFF 13 NA TRBV7-6 NA TRBJ2-1